This T cell receptor (beta chain) was profiled in a study of control samples from healthy donors and cancer patients. Sequencing was performed with immunoSEQ multiplex PCR; in TCRdb, only in-frame clones are kept and a portion is missing. The repertoire has more than 35,000 clones, about 86% of them found once; the top ten carry about 22%. The CDR3 consists of 11 residues. Trimming took 5 bases from V and 3 from J, leaving 5 bases between them. Germline lookup yields CDR1 SGHTA and CDR2 FQGNSA. The TCR was taken from a woman between 55 and 75 years old with lung cancer. Sequenced sample: PBMCs. V gene TRBV7-2 combines with J gene TRBJ2-7; D not certain. The DNA for the CDR3 is TGTGCCAGCAGCCAAGACTACGAGCAGTACTTC. It codes for CASSQDYEQYF.